Listed here are 6 T cell receptor beta chains from one sample, sequenced in a study of response to subunit inactivated influenza vaccine. Using its own MiXCR run on the RT-PCR reads, TCRdb lists one record per CDR3 protein. The top ten hold about an eighth of the sample, which has fewer than 700,000 distinct CDR3 sequences, 10% to 15% seen once. Here the sequenced sample was PBMCs from blood, taken roughly 45 days after vaccination. These receptors were taken from a man aged 50-60 years who received an inactivated influenza vaccine.

The chain uses TRBV20-1 and TRBJ2-3, with 10 bases fitting TRBD2. Germline-derived CDR1 and CDR2 are DFQATT and SNEGSKA (reference sequence). Unmatched junction bases numbered 3, after V lost 5 bases and J lost 4 bases. CDR3 length: 13 residues. The CDR3 region has the DNA TGCAGTGCTGCTAGCGGGAGTGCAGATACGCAGTATTTT. As protein: CSAASGSADTQYF.

The rearrangement joins TRBV7-2 to TRBJ2-3; 9 nucleotides agree with TRBD2. With 5 bases clipped from V and 2 bases from J, the junction kept 5 bases outside the gene matches. The CDR3 loop spans 15 amino acids. CDR1 is SGHTA, CDR2 FQGNSA, per germline. Here the CDR3 DNA reads TGTGCCAGCAGCCTGACTAGCGGTATCACAGATACGCAGTATTTT. It is translated as CASSLTSGITDTQYF.

The CDR3 DNA sequence: TGTGCCAGCAGCCAAGCGACAGGGCTCAATAATTCACCCCTCCACTTT. It codes for CASSQATGLNNSPLHF. The chain recombines TRBV3-1 with TRBJ1-6, with TRBD1 matching 7 bases. The CDR3 extends over 16 amino acids. V shed 1 base, J shed 5 bases, and the junction held 5 bases outside the gene matches. Germline V gene sequence: CDR1 LGHDT, CDR2 YNNKEL (reference sequence). The full variable domain, rest sourced from reference TRBV3-1 and TRBJ1-6, is DTAVSQTPKYLVTQMGNDKSIKCEQNLGHDTMYWYKQDSKKFLKIMFSYNNKELIINETVPNRFSPKSPDKAHLNLHINSLELGDSAVYFCASSQATGLNNSPLHFGNGTRLTVT.

Points on this clonotype: A read error may explain this, as a much larger clone is one base away. CDR3 protein: CATRPGQGNNQPQHF. The CDR3 DNA reads as TGTGCCACCAGACCGGGACAGGGGAACAATCAGCCCCAGCATTTT. This chain connects TRBV12-3 or TRBV12-4 to TRBJ1-5; 10 positions match TRBD1. The V and J ends lost 10 bases and 3 bases, in that order; junction bases with no gene match: 9. The CDR3 sequence is 15 residues long.

The sample holds a few counts of this clonotype. The CDR3 region is CASSEPPHTF. The DNA for the CDR3 is TGTGCCAGCAGTGAACCCCCACACACCTTC. The chain couples TRBV25-1 to TRBJ1-2; no clear D gene. Trimming pared 2 bases from V and 12 bases from J, leaving 7 bases between. The CDR3 spans 10 residues. Germline CDR1 MGHDK, CDR2 SYGVNS.

The chain joins TRBV7-2 to TRBJ2-1; D is perhaps TRBD2 (6 bases). Germline lookup yields CDR1 SGHTA and CDR2 FQGNSA. Trimming shortened V by 5 bases and J by 6 bases, and 14 bases separated the two germline ends. There are 14 residues in the CDR3. The CDR3 region is CASSPIADINEQFF. DNA of the CDR3: TGTGCCAGCAGCCCAATAGCGGACATCAATGAGCAGTTCTTC.